The 28 T cell receptor beta chains given below trace back to one sample, sequenced in a study of cytomegalovirus exposure and HLA in healthy donors. The study ran its PCR with 60 Vbeta and 13 Jbeta primers. Libraries were prepared by immunoSEQ multiplex PCR; TCRdb keeps only in-frame clonotypes and omits some of them. Seen here are 150,000 to 200,000 clones, nearly 80% observed once, and the top ten hold around an eighth. Material: PBMCs. Receptor source: a man between 45 and 60 years old in good health and CMV-seropositive.

The rearrangement joins TRBV14 to TRBJ2-3, with TRBD1 matching over 8 bases. CDR1 and CDR2 (germline): SGHDN, FVKESK. This CDR3 region has 15 residues. The junction had 4 bases not matched to a gene; V was cut back by 4 bases and J by 1 base. The CDR3 loop is CASSPGQGGTDTQYF. The CDR3, as DNA: TGTGCCAGCAGCCCTGGACAGGGAGGCACAGATACGCAGTATTTT.

The gene calls are TRBV25-1 and TRBJ2-2, with D perhaps TRBD1 (5 bases). Germline CDR1 is MGHDK and CDR2 is SYGVNS. V dropped 7 bases and J dropped 2 bases, with 8 bases sitting between them. The CDR3 covers 13 residues. CDR3 bases: TGTGCCAGCACTGACAGTAACACCGGGGAGCTGTTTTTT. Translation gives CASTDSNTGELFF. The whole variable domain, filled in from reference TRBV25-1 and TRBJ2-2, reads EADIYQTPRYLVIGTGKKITLECSQTMGHDKMYWYQQDPGMELHLIHYSYGVNSTEKGDLSSESTVSRIRTEHFPLTLESARPSHTSQYLCASTDSNTGELFFGEGSRLTVL.

The chain employs TRBV5-1 and TRBJ2-7; D uncertain. CDR1 is SGHRS, CDR2 YFSETQ, per germline. V shed 4 bases and J shed 3 bases, with 8 bases lying between them. CDR3 size: 12 residues. The CDR3 region is CASSMTDYEQYV. CDR3 nucleotide sequence: TGCGCCAGCAGCATGACGGACTACGAGCAGTACGTC.

As regards this clone: The sample contains more than one DNA sequence encoding this CDR3. The chain employs TRBV13 and TRBJ1-5, with D unresolved. Trimming took 0 bases from V and 6 from J, leaving 3 bases between them. The CDR3 spans 12 residues. The germline V gene encodes CDR1 PRHDT and CDR2 FYEKMQ (reference sequence). CDR3: CASSLGAQPQHF. Written as DNA, the CDR3 is TGTGCCAGCAGCTTAGGGGCTCAGCCCCAGCATTTT.

The rearrangement joins TRBV9 to TRBJ2-7, with a possible D match to TRBD2 (6 bases). Germline V gene data show CDR1 as SGDLS and CDR2 as YYNGEE. Trimming took off 4 bases at V and 5 bases at J, with 22 bases between the two ends. The CDR3 consists of 16 residues. Written as DNA, the CDR3 is TGTGCCAGCAGCCCCGGGAGCGGCGGCCACCGCAACGAGCAGTACTTC. Protein product: CASSPGSGGHRNEQYF.

This chain joins TRBV15 and TRBJ1-2; no clear D gene. Trimming cost V 2 bases and J 8 bases, with 9 bases left between them. The CDR3 runs 12 residues. Germline lookup yields CDR1 LNHNV and CDR2 YYDKDF (reference sequence). CDR3 sequence reads: CATSRIEGGYTF. For the CDR3, the DNA is TGTGCCACCAGCAGAATCGAGGGCGGCTACACCTTC.

This clone appeared a few times. The V and J genes are TRBV29-1 and TRBJ2-7; weak D call: TRBD2 (7 bases). V was pared by 6 bases and J by 0 bases, with 15 bases between. The germline V gene encodes CDR1 SQVTM and CDR2 ANQGSEA. The CDR3 spans 14 residues. CDR3 bases: TGCAGCGTAGGGGGGGCGTTAAGCTCCTACGAGCAGTACTTC. Its protein product is CSVGGALSSYEQYF.

The genes are TRBV7-9 and TRBJ2-3; maybe TRBD1 (6 bases). CDR3 length equals 14 residues. The germline V gene has CDR1 SEHNR and CDR2 FQNEAQ (reference sequence). The V and J ends lost 5 bases and 4 bases respectively, with 13 bases between them. CDR3 sequence (DNA): TGTGCCAGCAGCGAAGGACAGCCGGCAGATACGCAGTATTTT. It codes for CASSEGQPADTQYF.

The table lists this clone with a count of one. The genes are TRBV6-1 and TRBJ1-3, with D possibly TRBD1 on 6 matching bases. V lost 3 bases, J lost 0 bases, and 12 bases lay in between. Looked up from germline, CDR1 is MNHNS and CDR2 is SASEGT. This CDR3 is 16 amino acids long. The CDR3 region is CASSDEGELSGNTIYF. The CDR3 DNA reads TGTGCCAGCAGTGACGAGGGGGAGCTCTCTGGAAACACCATATATTTT.

CDR3 sequence: CAWTSGGSTDTQYF. The DNA for the CDR3 is TGTGCCTGGACAAGCGGGGGAAGCACAGATACGCAGTATTTT. The chain recombines TRBV30 with TRBJ2-3; 8 bases line up with TRBD2. The CDR3 sequence is 14 residues long. Germline V gene sequence: CDR1 GTSNPN, CDR2 SVGIG (reference sequence). V was clipped by 4 bases and J by 0 bases; unmatched bases: 3. The variable domain in full, completed from reference TRBV30 and TRBJ2-3, reads SQTIHQWPATLVQPVGSPLSLECTVEGTSNPNLYWYRQAAGRGLQLLFYSVGIGQISSEVPQNLSASRPQDRQFILSSKKLLLSDSGFYLCAWTSGGSTDTQYFGPGTRLTVL.

The V call is TRBV2, the J call TRBJ1-5, with 7 bases fitting TRBD1. V lost 6 bases, J lost 1 base, and 6 bases stayed unmatched. The length of the CDR3 is 15 residues. CDR1 SNHLY and CDR2 FYNNEI come from the germline V gene. CDR3 in amino acids: CASRDDRVSNQPQHF. CDR3 bases: TGTGCCAGCAGGGACGACAGGGTAAGCAATCAGCCCCAGCATTTT.

This chain uses TRBV15 with TRBJ1-5; D is possibly TRBD1 (5 bases). The CDR3 loop spans 13 amino acids. CDR1 LNHNV and CDR2 YYDKDF come from the germline V gene (reference sequence). V was trimmed by 7 bases and J by 0 bases, leaving 7 bases between them. The CDR3 nucleotides read TGTGCCACCACGGGGGGTAGCAATCAGCCCCAGCATTTT. Its translation is CATTGGSNQPQHF.

The chain combines TRBV28 with TRBJ2-2, with 10 nucleotides matching TRBD2. V was pared by 5 bases and J by 5 bases, with 8 bases of the junction left unmatched. The CDR3 consists of 16 residues. Per the germline V gene, CDR1 is MDHEN and CDR2 is SYDVKM. The CDR3 sequence: CASSTWGTSVTGELFF. The CDR3 DNA sequence: TGTGCCAGCAGTACCTGGGGGACTAGCGTAACCGGGGAGCTGTTTTTT.

Only one count was recorded for this clone. The chain recombines TRBV4-1 with TRBJ1-6, with 7 bases identical to TRBD1. From germline, CDR1 is MGHRA and CDR2 YSYEKL. J gave up 6 bases and V 1 base, and 6 bases lay outside the gene matches. This CDR3 has 16 residues. The CDR3 loop is CASSQVPGTANSPLHF. For the CDR3, the DNA is TGCGCCAGCAGCCAAGTACCCGGGACAGCTAATTCACCCCTCCACTTT.

The table lists this clone with a count of one. V gene TRBV28 combines with J gene TRBJ1-1; TRBD1 agrees at 8 bases. Per the germline V gene, CDR1 is MDHEN and CDR2 is SYDVKM. V shed 3 bases, J shed 0 bases, and the junction held 6 bases outside the gene matches. This CDR3 has 16 amino acids. The CDR3 sequence is CASSFGQGLMNTEAFF. In nucleotides, the CDR3 is TGTGCCAGCAGTTTCGGACAGGGACTCATGAACACTGAAGCTTTCTTT.

Worth noting for this clone: At the DNA level, this CDR3 is encoded by other sequences in the same sample as well. This chain uses TRBV7-8 with TRBJ1-5; maybe TRBD1 (6 bases). The CDR3 has 16 amino acids. The germline V gene has CDR1 SGHVS and CDR2 FQNEAQ. Trimming stripped 5 bases from V and 3 bases from J, with 17 bases between. CDR3 loop: CASSGQTGDNNQPQHF. CDR3 bases: TGTGCCAGCAGCGGTCAGACAGGAGATAACAATCAGCCCCAGCATTTT. The full variable domain, in which reference TRBV7-8 and TRBJ1-5 provide the parts outside the CDR3, is GAGVSQSPRYKVAKRGQDVALRCDPISGHVSLFWYQQALGQGPEFLTYFQNEAQLDKSGLPSDRFFAERPEGSVSTLKIQRTQQEDSAVYLCASSGQTGDNNQPQHFGDGTRLSIL.

The gene calls are TRBV2 and TRBJ1-2; TRBD1 aligns across 7 bases. V lost 6 bases to trimming and J lost 4 bases; unmatched junction nucleotides: 8. CDR1 SNHLY and CDR2 FYNNEI come from the germline V gene. This CDR3 is built from 14 residues. CDR3 loop: CASSAMGQSYGYTF. The CDR3 DNA follows: TGTGCCAGCAGCGCCATGGGACAGTCCTATGGCTACACCTTC.

The chain joins TRBV2 to TRBJ1-1, with TRBD1 matching over 7 bases. Trimming took 9 bases from V and 4 from J; bases not matched to a gene: 8. Germline CDR1 SNHLY, CDR2 FYNNEI. CDR3 length equals 13 residues. DNA of the CDR3: TGTGCCAGGACTGGCAGGGGGGCCACTGAAGCTTTCTTT. Protein sequence: CARTGRGATEAFF.

This clone has only a few counts. The V call is TRBV12-5, the J call TRBJ2-1, with 10 bases matching TRBD2. This CDR3 has 13 amino acids. The V gene end was trimmed by 0 bases and the J gene end by 10 bases; junction bases not matched to a gene: 0. Germline V gives CDR1 LGHNT, CDR2 FRNRAP. The CDR3 loop is CASGLVTSGEQFF. Here the CDR3 DNA reads TGTGCTAGTGGTTTGGTGACTAGCGGGGAGCAGTTCTTC.

This chain uses TRBV19 with TRBJ1-1; D is ambiguous. Germline CDR1 LNHDA, CDR2 SQIVND (reference sequence). The length of the CDR3 is 13 residues. The germline V and J ends were trimmed by 6 bases and 0 bases, with 8 bases remaining between them. The CDR3 DNA is TGTGCCAGTAGGTTGTCAGTGAACACTGAAGCTTTCTTT. Amino acid sequence: CASRLSVNTEAFF.

The gene calls are TRBV6-1 and TRBJ1-2, with a weak D call TRBD1 (6 bases). This CDR3 is 13 amino acids long. Looked up from germline, CDR1 is MNHNS and CDR2 is SASEGT. The V and J ends lost 3 bases and 8 bases respectively, with 13 bases between them. The CDR3 reads CASSESRGYGYTF. CDR3 nucleotide sequence: TGTGCCAGCAGTGAGAGCAGGGGTTACGGCTACACCTTC.

This chain uses TRBV27 with TRBJ1-5; 9 positions match TRBD1. V was pared by 5 bases and J by 7 bases, with 6 bases of the junction left unmatched. The germline CDR1 and CDR2 sequences are MNHEY and SMNVEV (reference sequence). This CDR3 comprises 14 residues. The CDR3 DNA reads TGTGCCAGCAGTCCCCCGGGACAGGGCCAGCCCCAGCATTTT. Protein product: CASSPPGQGQPQHF.

This rearrangement joins TRBV28 to TRBJ1-5; 11 nucleotides line up with TRBD1. Germline lookup yields CDR1 MDHEN and CDR2 SYDVKM. The CDR3 consists of 18 residues. Trimming removed 2 bases from V and 3 bases from J; junction bases left unmatched: 9. DNA for the CDR3: TGTGCCAGCAGTTTAATGACCGGGACAGGGGGTGCCAATCAGCCCCAGCATTTT. This gives the protein CASSLMTGTGGANQPQHF.

The rearrangement links TRBV5-1 to TRBJ1-2, with 11 bases that match TRBD1. Germline values: CDR1 SGHRS, CDR2 YFSETQ. V shed 3 bases and J 2 bases; nucleotides not matched to a gene: 3. There are 15 residues in the CDR3. CDR3 amino acids: CASSWDRGKNYGYTF. In DNA, the CDR3 is TGCGCCAGCAGCTGGGACAGGGGGAAAAACTATGGCTACACCTTC.

The rearrangement uses TRBV5-5 and TRBJ1-3; TRBD1 might be the D (6 bases). Germline CDR1 is SGHKS and CDR2 is YYEKEE (reference sequence). CDR3 length: 14 residues. The V and J ends lost 2 bases and 1 base respectively, with 7 bases between them. The CDR3, as DNA: TGTGCCAGCAGCTTTCAGGGGTCTGGAAACACCATATATTTT. Translated: CASSFQGSGNTIYF.

The chain employs TRBV28 and TRBJ2-2; D perhaps matches TRBD2 (5 bases). V shed 6 bases and J shed 7 bases, with 12 bases lying between them. CDR1 is MDHEN and CDR2 is SYDVKM in the germline V gene. CDR3 length: 13 amino acids. CDR3 amino acids: CASRYGVGGELFF. As DNA, the CDR3 is TGTGCCAGCAGATACGGGGTAGGCGGGGAGCTGTTTTTT.

CDR3 loop: CASSRFQGTSGANVLTF. The CDR3 DNA sequence: TGTGCCAGCAGCCGTTTCCAGGGGACCTCTGGGGCCAACGTCCTGACTTTC. V is TRBV11-1 and J is TRBJ2-6, with D perhaps matching TRBD1 (6 bases). The CDR3 loop spans 17 amino acids. Trimming removed 5 bases from V and 0 bases from J, with 14 bases in between. Germline CDR1 and CDR2: SGHAT and FQDESV (reference sequence).

The chain recombines TRBV4-2 with TRBJ2-7; 8 bases line up with TRBD1. Germline assignment: CDR1 LGHNA and CDR2 YNFKEQ. This CDR3 comprises 15 residues. J gave up 4 bases and V 5 bases, and 10 bases lay outside the gene matches. The CDR3 sequence is CASSARTGIGYEQYF. CDR3 nucleotide sequence: TGTGCCAGCAGCGCCCGGACAGGGATCGGTTACGAGCAGTACTTC.